Listed below are T cell receptor beta chains from one sample, sequenced in a study of Graves' ophthalmopathy and Graves' hyperthyroidism. TCRdb used MiXCR to reprocess the multiplex PCR reads, holding one entry per CDR3 protein. The repertoire holds about half a million distinct CDR3 sequences, with 13% to 15% as singletons. Source material: blood. Receptor source: a woman younger than 45 with Graves' ophthalmopathy. CDR3s include the opening cysteine and the closing phenylalanine or tryptophan. The order of the fields is CDR3 DNA, CDR3 protein, J gene, D gene, clone size, V gene. D genes are given only for firm matches. Clone size is shown for a subset of rows, as once, few, many or a class of expanded clone.

TGTGCCAGCAGTTTGGAGGAGGGGGGCACTGAAGCTTTCTTT CASSLEEGGTEAFF TRBJ1-1 NA NA TRBV28
TGTGCCAGCAGTTTGGCGTGGCAGGAGGCTTTCTTT CASSLAWQEAFF TRBJ1-1 NA many TRBV28
TGTGCCAGCAGATCTACAGGGAACAACTATGGCTACACCTTC CASRSTGNNYGYTF TRBJ1-2 NA many TRBV12-3/TRBV12-4
TGCAGTGCTAGACTAGCGGGGGGCACAGATACGCAGTATTTT CSARLAGGTDTQYF TRBJ2-3 TRBD2 many TRBV20-1
TGTGCCAGCAGGTCACAGGATTACGAGCAGTACTTC CASRSQDYEQYF TRBJ2-7 NA many TRBV6-1
TGTGCCAGCAGTTTAAGGCTGCCGAACACTGAAGCTTTCTTT CASSLRLPNTEAFF TRBJ1-1 NA many TRBV27
TGTGCCAGCAGGGGACACAACCTAGGCACCTTC CASRGHNLGTF TRBJ1-2 NA many TRBV2
TGTGCCAGCAGTGTTACAGGGATAAATGTAGACACCATATATTTT CASSVTGINVDTIYF TRBJ1-3 NA many TRBV2
TGTGCCATCAGTGAATCCCAGGCTCTGATTAATTCACCCCTCCACTTT CAISESQALINSPLHF TRBJ1-6 NA many TRBV10-3
TGCAGTGCTCCCGGACAGGGGATACAGCCCCAGCATTTT CSAPGQGIQPQHF TRBJ1-5 TRBD1 many TRBV20-1
TGCGCCAGCAGCTTGGGAAAGACAGGTACGAACACTGAAGCTTTCTTT CASSLGKTGTNTEAFF TRBJ1-1 NA many TRBV5-1
TGCGCCAGCAGCATCCTTGAACAGGGAGAGACCCAGTACTTC CASSILEQGETQYF TRBJ2-5 NA once TRBV4-1
TGTGCCAGCAGCCCCCCGACGGGACCCTACCCTGGGGCCAACGTCCTGACTTTC CASSPPTGPYPGANVLTF TRBJ2-6 NA many TRBV11-1
TGTGCCAGCGCGCTTACTGAAATCAGGGTTGGGGCCAACGTCCTGACTTTC CASALTEIRVGANVLTF TRBJ2-6 NA many TRBV6-1
TGTGCCAGCAGCTTACGAGCTCCCATGAACACTGAAGCTTTCTTT CASSLRAPMNTEAFF TRBJ1-1 NA many TRBV13
TGCAGTGCTAGAGATCTTATAGCGGGAAGGTGGACCGAGCAGTACTTC CSARDLIAGRWTEQYF TRBJ2-7 TRBD2 many TRBV20-1
TGTGCCAGCAGCTACCGACTAGCGGGAGACTACGAGCAGTACTTC CASSYRLAGDYEQYF TRBJ2-7 TRBD2 many TRBV7-8
TGCGCCAGCAGCCGCCACAGAGATGGCTACACCTTC CASSRHRDGYTF TRBJ1-2 NA NA TRBV5-1
TGTGCCAGCAGCCAAGATCTAGGGGGAGGGCCTCAAGCTTTCTTT CASSQDLGGGPQAFF TRBJ1-1 NA NA TRBV14
TGTGCCAGCAGCTTAGGCTCTAGCGGGGGAAAAGAGACCCAGTACTTC CASSLGSSGGKETQYF TRBJ2-5 TRBD2 many TRBV7-9
TGTGCCAGCAGTTTTCGAGGGGTAAACTTTCAGCCCCAGCATTTT CASSFRGVNFQPQHF TRBJ1-5 NA many TRBV12-3/TRBV12-4
TGTGCCAGCAGCTTATCTCTACACACCTACGAGCAGTACTTC CASSLSLHTYEQYF TRBJ2-7 NA few TRBV7-9
TGTGCCAGCAGTTACTGGACAGAGAATTCACCCCTCCACTTT CASSYWTENSPLHF TRBJ1-6 NA many TRBV6-5
TGTGCCAGCAGCCAAGTCCTTGCGGAAATAAACATTCAGTACTTC CASSQVLAEINIQYF TRBJ2-4 NA few TRBV3-1
TGCAGTGCTAGTGAACAGACCTATGGCTACACCTTC CSASEQTYGYTF TRBJ1-2 NA many TRBV20-1
TGTGCCAGCAGTCTAGTGGACAGTCCCAACACTGAAGCTTTCTTT CASSLVDSPNTEAFF TRBJ1-1 NA many TRBV28
TGTGCTAGCACCCTAGACAGGGGGACTATGAACACTGAAGCTTTCTTT CASTLDRGTMNTEAFF TRBJ1-1 TRBD1 many TRBV12-5
TGCAGTGCTAGCCGTACCGGGACAGGGGCCTACGAGCAGTACTTC CSASRTGTGAYEQYF TRBJ2-7 TRBD1 many TRBV20-1
TGCGCCAGCAGCCCAAATACCCCTCGGACAGAGATTACTAACTATGGCTACACCTTC CASSPNTPRTEITNYGYTF TRBJ1-2 NA few TRBV4-1
TGTGCCAGCAGCCAAACTAGCGGGAACCAAGAGACCCAGTACTTC CASSQTSGNQETQYF TRBJ2-5 TRBD2 many TRBV4-2
TGTGCCAGCACCCCTCCTAGCTCCTATAATTCACCCCTCCACTTT CASTPPSSYNSPLHF TRBJ1-6 NA many TRBV28
TGCAGCGTTGGAGATGGGATCCTGATAGCCAAAAACATTCAGTACTTC CSVGDGILIAKNIQYF TRBJ2-4 NA NA TRBV29-1
TGTGCCAGCAGTTACTCGAGGCCTCGGGGCGGGTCGTCGCGGGGGTATAATTCACCCCTCCACTTT CASSYSRPRGGSSRGYNSPLHF TRBJ1-6 NA many TRBV6-2/TRBV6-3
TGTGCCAGCAGTCACGAGGGGGGAGTCCAGACCCAGTACTTC CASSHEGGVQTQYF TRBJ2-5 NA NA TRBV28
TGTGCCAGCAGTAAGCCGCAGGGGGACCCTGAAGCTTTCTTT CASSKPQGDPEAFF TRBJ1-1 TRBD1 many TRBV12-3/TRBV12-4
TGTGCCAGCAGTTCAACAGACAATCCAGTTAACTATGGCTACACCTTC CASSSTDNPVNYGYTF TRBJ1-2 NA NA TRBV12-3/TRBV12-4
TGTGCCACCAGTGACCCTGGACTAGAAGCCGGGGAGCTGTTTTTT CATSDPGLEAGELFF TRBJ2-2 TRBD2 many TRBV24-1
TGTGCCTGGAGATCGGGACAGTCCTACGAGCAGTACTTC CAWRSGQSYEQYF TRBJ2-7 TRBD1 many TRBV30
TGCAGCGTTGCCAGGTCTGAAGCTTTCTTT CSVARSEAFF TRBJ1-1 NA many TRBV29-1
TGTGCCAGCAGCCAAGAGACTAGCGGGGGCACAGATACGCAGTATTTT CASSQETSGGTDTQYF TRBJ2-3 TRBD2 many TRBV3-1
TGTGCCAGCAGTTTATCGGCAGGGTATCAGCCCCAGCATTTT CASSLSAGYQPQHF TRBJ1-5 NA many TRBV28
TGTGCCAGTGGACAGGACGCCTACGAGCAGTACTTC CASGQDAYEQYF TRBJ2-7 TRBD1 many TRBV2
TGTGCCAGCAGCCTAACCATGTGGGGGAACACCGGGGAGCTGTTTTTT CASSLTMWGNTGELFF TRBJ2-2 NA few TRBV11-1
TGCAGCGTAAAGGCTAGCGGGACCTACGAGCAGTACTTC CSVKASGTYEQYF TRBJ2-7 TRBD2 many TRBV29-1
TGCAGTGCTAGAGGGAGCAGGGGGCATGTCGGCGAGCAGTACTTC CSARGSRGHVGEQYF TRBJ2-7 TRBD1 few TRBV20-1
TGTGCCAGCAGCTCTCGTTTACAGGGGGGCGAGCAGTACTTC CASSSRLQGGEQYF TRBJ2-7 TRBD1 many TRBV7-6
TGTGCCAGCAGTGCCCCGGACAGGACCAGGGAGGAGACCCAGTACTTC CASSAPDRTREETQYF TRBJ2-5 TRBD1 NA TRBV6-1
TGTGCCAGCAGTTACAGCGGTGGAGGTGTGACCCAGTACTTC CASSYSGGGVTQYF TRBJ2-5 NA NA TRBV6-5
TGTGCCAGCAGTGAAGAACCACAAAGGGGGACAGGGAACCAGCCCCAGCATTTT CASSEEPQRGTGNQPQHF TRBJ1-5 TRBD1 NA TRBV6-1
TGCGCCAGCAGCCTGTCAATCGGCGGGGGAATCAACTATGGCTACACCTTC CASSLSIGGGINYGYTF TRBJ1-2 NA many TRBV4-1
TGTGCCAGCAGCCAAGGGGTAGCGGGAACCGTCATTCAGTACTTC CASSQGVAGTVIQYF TRBJ2-4 TRBD2 many TRBV3-1
TGCGCCAGCAGCACGATACGGGGCGGGGGAGCTGAAGCTTTCTTT CASSTIRGGGAEAFF TRBJ1-1 NA few TRBV4-1
TGCGCCAGCAGCCCTAGGATAGGATCGTACGAGCAGTACTTC CASSPRIGSYEQYF TRBJ2-7 NA NA TRBV5-1